The T cell receptor beta chain under discussion was sequenced for a study of control samples from healthy donors and cancer patients. Profiling relied on immunoSEQ multiplex PCR, and the TCRdb table lists in-frame clones only, not all of them. The sample records 100,000 to 150,000 clones, 91% being singletons. There are 12 residues in the CDR3. Trimming removed 5 bases at V and 8 bases at J, with 15 bases between. Looked up from germline, CDR1 is GTSNPN and CDR2 is SVGIG (reference sequence). Sequences were obtained from blood. The receptor's source is a man aged 18-30 years in good health. The rearrangement links TRBV30 to TRBJ1-2, with a weak D call TRBD1 (6 bases). The CDR3 here is CAWSRGALGYTF. The CDR3 bases are TGTGCCTGGTCGCGGGGGGCGCTGGGCTACACCTTC.